The clone carrying this T cell receptor (beta chain) was observed a few times. The target antigen is unknown. Investigators produced naive CD8 libraries from about 19,000 to 1,100,000 sorted cells, drawing on 10%, 30% or 50% RNA. TCRdb called the PCR reads again in MiXCR, with one record for every CDR3 protein. The sample yields under 350,000 distinct CDR3 sequences, roughly 24% seen once. Trimming took off 6 bases at V and 5 bases at J, with 20 bases between the two ends. This CDR3 region has 15 residues. Germline CDR1 is LNHDA and CDR2 is SQIVND (reference sequence). The sample comes from a study of molecular identifiers for immune sequencing clone quantification. General study results and limits: Spiked-in Jurkat TCR RNA corresponding to one cell was reported as detectable against 990,000 or so naive cells.

Sequenced material: naive CD8+ T cells from blood, with Jurkat cell RNA spiked in. Specified subset: FACS-sorted CD8+CD4-CCR7+CD45RA+ naive T cells. This chain uses TRBV19 with TRBJ2-7, with a possible D match to TRBD1 (6 bases). The clonotype was recovered from a human donor in good health. Some libraries in this study had Jurkat cell RNA spiked in. For the CDR3, the DNA is TGTGCCAGTAGCCAAACCACAAGGGGGTCCCACGAGCAGTACTTC. As protein: CASSQTTRGSHEQYF.